This TCR beta chain was found in a study of cytomegalovirus exposure and HLA in healthy donors. Both 60 Vbeta primers and 13 Jbeta primers went into the PCR. Generated by immunoSEQ multiplex PCR, the TCRdb table keeps only in-frame clones and is missing some. The sample contains around 120,000 clones, roughly three quarters of which appear only once. Study results and limitations: Most TCR sequences proved rare, with some public TCRs found in many donors. There were 164 TCR beta chains listed as cytomegalovirus-associated. Earlier analysis yielded a pattern in which most TCR beta V segments were productive about 87% or about 30% of the time.

Donors were nominally healthy when sampled, though unrecorded immune exposures were likely. The CDR3 loop spans 12 amino acids. Per germline, CDR1 MNHNY and CDR2 SVGAGI (reference sequence). In the case of this clone: The target antigen is unknown. Relative to the germline gene, one junction end is altered; a read error may explain this.

This TCR came from a man under 40 in good health and CMV-seropositive. This chain joins TRBV6-6 and TRBJ2-7; TRBD2 matches at 8 bases. Sequenced material: PBMCs. CDR3 DNA sequence: TGTGCCAGCAGTTACTTTTCGGATAGCGGGACTTTC. Its protein is CASSYFSDSGTF.